Presented here are 27 T cell receptor beta chains from one specimen sequenced in a study of shared clonotypes between healthy human individuals. This table comes from immunoSEQ multiplex PCR, and its TCRdb copy is limited to in-frame clones, with some not included. The repertoire consists of a few hundred thousand clones, with around 86% occurring once and the leading ten covering 15% to 20%. The sample taken for sequencing was memory CD8+ T cells sorted from blood. Subset indicated: CD45RO+ cells pooled with CCR7-negative TemRA cells. The source is a man aged 18 to 35 in good health.

Regarding this clone: A much larger clone differs by one base, so this may be a read error. The sample holds other DNA sequences that translate to the same CDR3. This rearrangement joins TRBV29-1 to TRBJ2-3; 11 nucleotides line up with TRBD2. This CDR3 comprises 18 residues. CDR1 and CDR2 from the germline V gene are SQVTM and ANQGSEA. V was pared by 1 base and J by 0 bases, with 9 bases of the junction left unmatched. CDR3 DNA sequence: TGCAGCGTTGAAGGGACGGAACTAGCGGGAGCAAGCACAGATACGCAGTATTTT. It codes for CSVEGTELAGASTDTQYF.

The chain is built from TRBV5-5 and TRBJ2-7; 8 bases line up with TRBD1. Germline lookup yields CDR1 SGHKS and CDR2 YYEKEE (reference sequence). With 0 bases clipped from V and 3 bases from J, the junction kept 5 bases outside the gene matches. The CDR3 consists of 15 residues. The CDR3: CASSLEDRVGYEQYF. The CDR3, as DNA: TGTGCCAGCAGCTTGGAGGACAGGGTCGGCTACGAGCAGTACTTC.

The genes are TRBV27 and TRBJ1-4; 7 nucleotides match TRBD1. Germline assignment: CDR1 MNHEY and CDR2 SMNVEV (reference sequence). The V gene end was trimmed by 2 bases and the J gene end by 1 base; junction bases not matched to a gene: 4. The CDR3 extends over 16 amino acids. CDR3 sequence reads: CASSLGGGGTNEKLFF. As DNA, the CDR3 is TGTGCCAGCAGTTTAGGAGGGGGCGGAACTAATGAAAAACTGTTTTTT.

The gene calls are TRBV7-9 and TRBJ2-5, with D perhaps matching TRBD1 (6 bases). CDR3 length: 15 residues. The germline CDR1 and CDR2 sequences are SEHNR and FQNEAQ (reference sequence). V shed 5 bases and J shed 5 bases, with 18 bases lying between them. In nucleotides, the CDR3 is TGTGCCAGCAGCCCACCCAGCAGGGGTAAGGAGACCCAGTACTTC. Residues: CASSPPSRGKETQYF.

This clone came up many times. The rearrangement joins TRBV7-2 to TRBJ2-2, with 7 nucleotides matching TRBD1. Per germline, CDR1 SGHTA and CDR2 FQGNSA. The CDR3 runs to 17 residues. The J segment lost 0 bases and the V segment lost 4 bases, leaving 8 bases of the junction unmatched. CDR3: CASSSGQALTNTGELFF. CDR3 bases: TGTGCCAGCAGCTCTGGACAGGCCCTCACGAACACCGGGGAGCTGTTTTTT.

The chain is built from TRBV28 and TRBJ1-3; D gene ambiguous. The germline CDR1 and CDR2 sequences are MDHEN and SYDVKM. This CDR3 is built from 18 residues. V was clipped by 2 bases and J by 1 base, with 18 bases between them. The CDR3: CASSLRRRFPESGNTIYF. CDR3 nucleotide sequence: TGTGCCAGCAGTTTACGCCGTCGGTTCCCCGAATCTGGAAACACCATATATTTT.

The CDR3 region has the DNA TGTGCCAGCAGCTCAACCACTGAAGCTTTCTTT. This sequence encodes CASSSTTEAFF. The chain has TRBV9 and TRBJ1-1; D not resolved. Germline V gene data show CDR1 as SGDLS and CDR2 as YYNGEE. The CDR3 spans 11 residues. V dropped 4 bases and J dropped 4 bases, with 5 bases sitting between them.

This sequence joins TRBV5-6 and TRBJ2-1; TRBD2 agrees at 8 bases. The CDR3 runs 16 residues. Unmatched junction bases numbered 6, after V lost 0 bases and J lost 4 bases. Per the germline V gene, CDR1 is SGHDT and CDR2 is YYEEEE. Here the CDR3 DNA reads TGTGCCAGCAGCTTGGCGCGGCTAGCGGGTTACAATGAGCAGTTCTTC. Translated, it gives CASSLARLAGYNEQFF. The complete variable domain, with remaining parts taken from reference TRBV5-6 and TRBJ2-1, reads DAGVTQSPTHLIKTRGQQVTLRCSPKSGHDTVSWYQQALGQGPQFIFQYYEEEERQRGNFPDRFSGHQFPNYSSELNVNALLLGDSALYLCASSLARLAGYNEQFFGPGTRLTVL.

V usage is TRBV4-3 and J usage is TRBJ2-1, with D perhaps matching TRBD1 (6 bases). In germline, CDR1 is LGHNA, CDR2 YSLEER. V was pared by 0 bases and J by 8 bases, with 20 bases between. This CDR3 contains 17 residues. The CDR3 here is CASSQELQGLKMDEQFF. In DNA, the CDR3 is TGCGCCAGCAGCCAAGAACTCCAGGGGCTAAAGATGGATGAGCAGTTCTTC.

This clone was picked up one time. The chain recombines TRBV10-3 with TRBJ2-7; D assignment may be TRBD1 or TRBD2 (5 bases each). V shed 5 bases and J shed 4 bases, with 15 bases lying between them. This CDR3 is built from 14 residues. The V gene's germline CDR1 is ENHRY and CDR2 SYGVKD. The CDR3 nucleotides read TGTGCCATCAGTCGGGAAGGGGTAGTGTACGAGCAGTACTTC. This encodes CAISREGVVYEQYF.

The chain uses TRBV11-2 and TRBJ2-7; the D gene is possibly TRBD2 (6 bases). V was pared by 3 bases and J by 5 bases, with 17 bases between. Germline V gene sequence: CDR1 SGHAT, CDR2 FQNNGV. The CDR3 length is 15 residues. The CDR3 spells CASSLVGGPPNEQYF. The CDR3, as DNA: TGTGCCAGCAGCTTGGTGGGGGGTCCCCCCAACGAGCAGTACTTC.

The chain has TRBV4-3 and TRBJ1-1, with unresolved D. The CDR3 sequence is 14 residues long. V dropped 0 bases and J dropped 4 bases, with 9 bases sitting between them. The germline gives CDR1 LGHNA, CDR2 YSLEER. CDR3 amino acids: CASSQDRGFTEAFF. CDR3 nucleotides: TGCGCCAGCAGCCAAGATCGTGGGTTCACTGAAGCTTTCTTT.

The chain combines TRBV12-5 with TRBJ2-5, with 9 bases lining up with TRBD1. This CDR3 is built from 17 residues. Germline assignment: CDR1 LGHNT and CDR2 FRNRAP. The ends lost 0 bases at V and 4 bases at J; junction bases unmatched: 9. The chain's CDR3 is CASGLVLQGAKLETQYF. The DNA for the CDR3 is TGTGCTAGTGGTTTGGTGTTACAGGGGGCGAAGTTAGAGACCCAGTACTTC.

The J gene is TRBJ2-7, the V gene TRBV27; possible D gene TRBD1, 6 bases. Per germline, CDR1 MNHEY and CDR2 SMNVEV (reference sequence). V was pared by 0 bases and J by 1 base, with 13 bases between. This CDR3 spans 16 amino acids. The CDR3 reads CASSLSPAGASYEQYF. CDR3 coding DNA: TGTGCCAGCAGTTTATCCCCCGCAGGGGCGTCCTACGAGCAGTACTTC.

The chain links TRBV10-2 to TRBJ2-1; D unresolved. Trimming removed 5 bases from V and 0 bases from J, with 14 bases in between. Germline CDR1 and CDR2: WSHSY and SAAADI. The CDR3 contains 16 residues. The CDR3 sequence is CASSFSPIFSYNEQFF. CDR3 coding DNA: TGCGCCAGCAGTTTTTCACCCATCTTCTCCTACAATGAGCAGTTCTTC.

A single count supports this clone. The chain has TRBV27 and TRBJ2-5, with unresolved D. Germline loops: CDR1 MNHEY, CDR2 SMNVEV (reference sequence). CDR3 size: 14 residues. Deletions cut 5 bases from V and 6 bases from J, with 16 bases between. The CDR3 DNA is TGTGCCAGCAGTCCGATGAAGGCGATTCAGACCCAGTACTTC. As protein: CASSPMKAIQTQYF.

To note about this clone: The same CDR3 can be traced to other DNA sequences in this sample. The chain is built from TRBV4-1 and TRBJ2-7; D is unclear. V gave up 1 base and J gave up 1 base, with 8 bases separating them. Germline CDR1 and CDR2: MGHRA and YSYEKL. The CDR3 loop spans 14 amino acids. CDR3: CASSQVSSSYEQYF. CDR3 sequence (DNA): TGCGCCAGCAGCCAAGTTTCCAGTTCCTACGAGCAGTACTTC.

This clone has a handful of counts. The chain couples TRBV7-2 to TRBJ1-2; D gene uncertain. The ends were cut back, 2 bases at V and 3 bases at J, with 10 bases in the middle. The length of the CDR3 is 14 residues. Germline V gene sequence: CDR1 SGHTA, CDR2 FQGNSA. CDR3 region: CASSLSISDYGYTF. DNA for the CDR3: TGTGCCAGCAGCTTATCTATCTCAGACTATGGCTACACCTTC.

This clone was observed a handful of times. The genes are TRBV30 and TRBJ2-6; the D gene could be TRBD1 or TRBD2 (5 bases each). V gave up 5 bases and J gave up 0 bases, with 11 bases separating them. Germline V lookup: CDR1 GTSNPN, CDR2 SVGIG (reference sequence). The CDR3 consists of 15 residues. CDR3 region: CAWGGENSGANVLTF. CDR3 in DNA: TGTGCCTGGGGGGGAGAGAACTCTGGGGCCAACGTCCTGACTTTC.

J is TRBJ1-2 and V is TRBV29-1, with D possibly matching TRBD1 (6 bases). CDR1 is SQVTM and CDR2 is ANQGSEA in the germline V gene. CDR3 size: 18 residues. The V and J ends lost 5 bases and 3 bases respectively, with 28 bases between them. The CDR3 nucleotides are TGCAGCGTTCGTGGGGGGCCCCGGCGGGGCAGGGCTGACTATGGCTACACCTTC. It is translated as CSVRGGPRRGRADYGYTF.

V usage is TRBV4-1 and J usage is TRBJ2-1; D possibly corresponds to TRBD1 (5 bases). V was cut by 1 base and J by 6 bases, with 19 bases left in between. The CDR3 loop spans 17 amino acids. CDR1 is MGHRA, CDR2 YSYEKL, per germline. CDR3 residues: CASSQAEIRSRGNEQFF. Here the CDR3 DNA reads TGCGCCAGCAGCCAAGCAGAGATTCGGAGTAGGGGCAATGAGCAGTTCTTC.

The V gene is TRBV27, the J gene TRBJ2-5; possibly TRBD1 for D (6 bases). The CDR3 contains 14 residues. Per the germline V gene, CDR1 is MNHEY and CDR2 is SMNVEV (reference sequence). With 4 bases removed from V and 5 bases from J, the gap between germline ends came to 14 bases. The CDR3 sequence: CASSSRTEWETQYF. CDR3 nucleotide sequence: TGTGCCAGCAGTTCTCGGACAGAATGGGAGACCCAGTACTTC.

The chain employs TRBV11-2 and TRBJ2-7; tentatively, D is TRBD2 (5 bases). Trimming stripped 5 bases from V and 0 bases from J, with 11 bases between. The CDR3 is 14 residues long. The germline V gene has CDR1 SGHAT and CDR2 FQNNGV. The CDR3 spells CASSPYGGSYEQYF. The CDR3 DNA reads TGTGCCAGCAGCCCCTACGGAGGCTCCTACGAGCAGTACTTC.

The chain employs TRBV7-2 and TRBJ2-5; 12 nucleotides agree with TRBD2. Trimming removed 1 base from V and 4 bases from J; junction bases left unmatched: 4. This CDR3 contains 16 residues. Germline CDR1 and CDR2: SGHTA and FQGNSA. CDR3 nucleotides: TGTGCCAGCAGCTTAGGGGCTAGCGGGAGGGTAGAGACCCAGTACTTC. As protein: CASSLGASGRVETQYF. The full variable domain, completed using reference TRBV7-2 and TRBJ2-5, is GAGVSQSPSNKVTEKGKDVELRCDPISGHTALYWYRQSLGQGLEFLIYFQGNSAPDKSGLPSDRFSAERTGGSVSTLTIQRTQQEDSAVYLCASSLGASGRVETQYFGPGTRLLVL.

This clone appeared many times. The CDR3 nucleotides read TGTGCCAGCAGCTTAGCTTCGTGGGAATACTCTGGAAACACCATATATTTT. Translation: CASSLASWEYSGNTIYF. The V call is TRBV7-6, the J call TRBJ1-3, with no clear D. The CDR3 covers 17 residues. Germline V gene data show CDR1 as SGHVS and CDR2 as FNYEAQ. Trimming stripped 0 bases from V and 0 bases from J, with 12 bases between.

This chain connects TRBV12-5 to TRBJ2-3; D is undetermined. V lost 7 bases and J lost 2, with 13 bases in between. From germline, CDR1 is LGHNT and CDR2 FRNRAP. This CDR3 has 14 residues. CDR3 loop: CASDSLGLTDTQYF. As DNA, the CDR3 is TGTGCTAGTGATTCCCTTGGGCTCACAGATACGCAGTATTTT.

This sequence joins TRBV27 and TRBJ1-5; D perhaps matches TRBD1 (5 bases). This CDR3 has 14 residues. Trimming stripped 2 bases from V and 3 bases from J, with 8 bases between. Germline assignment: CDR1 MNHEY and CDR2 SMNVEV (reference sequence). CDR3: CASSLAGSNQPQHF. The CDR3 nucleotides read TGTGCCAGCAGTTTAGCAGGGTCCAATCAGCCCCAGCATTTT.